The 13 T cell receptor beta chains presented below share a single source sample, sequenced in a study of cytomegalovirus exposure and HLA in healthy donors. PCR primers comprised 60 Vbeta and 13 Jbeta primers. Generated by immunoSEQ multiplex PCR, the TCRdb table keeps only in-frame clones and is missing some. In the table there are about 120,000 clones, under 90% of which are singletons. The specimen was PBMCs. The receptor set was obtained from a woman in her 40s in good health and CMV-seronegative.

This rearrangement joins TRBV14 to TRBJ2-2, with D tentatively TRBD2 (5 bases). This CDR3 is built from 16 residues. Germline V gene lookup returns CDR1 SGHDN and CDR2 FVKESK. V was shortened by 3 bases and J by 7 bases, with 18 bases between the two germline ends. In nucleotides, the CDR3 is TGTGCCAGCAGCCAGGTGAACTCTGCTGGGAGCGGGGAGCTGTTTTTT. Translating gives CASSQVNSAGSGELFF.

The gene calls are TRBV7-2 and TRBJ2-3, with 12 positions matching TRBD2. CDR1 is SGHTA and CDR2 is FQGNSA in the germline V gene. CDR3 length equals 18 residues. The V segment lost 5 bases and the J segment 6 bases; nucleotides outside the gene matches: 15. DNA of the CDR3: TGTGCCAGCAGCGAGAAACCGACTAGCGGGGGTGGTGGGGATACGCAGTATTTT. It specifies CASSEKPTSGGGGDTQYF.

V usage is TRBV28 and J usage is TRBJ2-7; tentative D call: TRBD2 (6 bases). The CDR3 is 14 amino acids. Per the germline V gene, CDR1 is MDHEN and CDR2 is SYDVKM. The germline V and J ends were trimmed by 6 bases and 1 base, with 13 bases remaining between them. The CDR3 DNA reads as TGTGCCAGCAGCCGGGGGACGCGTTCCTACGAGCAGTACTTC. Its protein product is CASSRGTRSYEQYF.

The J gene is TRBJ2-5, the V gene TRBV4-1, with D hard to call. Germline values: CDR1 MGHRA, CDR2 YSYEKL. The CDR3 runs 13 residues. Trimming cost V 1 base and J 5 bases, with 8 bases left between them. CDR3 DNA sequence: TGCGCCAGCAGCCAAGTTATCGAGGAGACCCAGTACTTC. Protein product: CASSQVIEETQYF.

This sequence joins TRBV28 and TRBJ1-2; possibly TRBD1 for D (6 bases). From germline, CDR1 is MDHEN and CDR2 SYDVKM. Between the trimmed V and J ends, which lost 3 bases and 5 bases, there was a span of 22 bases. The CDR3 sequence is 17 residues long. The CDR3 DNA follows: TGTGCCAGCAGTTTTAAAACCTCTCCGACAGGCAGATATGGCTACACCTTC. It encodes CASSFKTSPTGRYGYTF.

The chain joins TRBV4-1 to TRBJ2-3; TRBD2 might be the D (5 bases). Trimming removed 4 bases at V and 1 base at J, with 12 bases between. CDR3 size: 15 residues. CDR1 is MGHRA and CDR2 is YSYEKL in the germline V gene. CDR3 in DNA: TGCGCCAGCAGCCCGACTAACCCTCGCACAGATACGCAGTATTTT. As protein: CASSPTNPRTDTQYF.

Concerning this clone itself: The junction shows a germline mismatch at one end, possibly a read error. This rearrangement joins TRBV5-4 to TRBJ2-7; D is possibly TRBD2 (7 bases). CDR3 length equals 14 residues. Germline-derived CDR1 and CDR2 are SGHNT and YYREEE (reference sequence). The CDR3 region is CASSLSSTGGTEGF. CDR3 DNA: TGTGCCAGCAGCTTGTCCTCAACGGGGGGCACGGAAGGCTTC.

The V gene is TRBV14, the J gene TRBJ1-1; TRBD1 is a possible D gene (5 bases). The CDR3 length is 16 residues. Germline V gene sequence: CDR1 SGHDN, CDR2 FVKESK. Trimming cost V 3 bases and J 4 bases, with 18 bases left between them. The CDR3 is CASSHLPGSWGTEAFF. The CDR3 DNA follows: TGTGCCAGCAGCCACCTCCCAGGGTCTTGGGGCACTGAAGCTTTCTTT.

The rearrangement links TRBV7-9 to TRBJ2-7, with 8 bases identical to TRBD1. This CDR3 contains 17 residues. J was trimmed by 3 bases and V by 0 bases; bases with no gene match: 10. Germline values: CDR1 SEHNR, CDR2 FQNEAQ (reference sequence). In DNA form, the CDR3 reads TGTGCCAGCAGCTTAGCGCAACCCTACAGGGGGAGCTACGAGCAGTACTTC. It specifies CASSLAQPYRGSYEQYF.

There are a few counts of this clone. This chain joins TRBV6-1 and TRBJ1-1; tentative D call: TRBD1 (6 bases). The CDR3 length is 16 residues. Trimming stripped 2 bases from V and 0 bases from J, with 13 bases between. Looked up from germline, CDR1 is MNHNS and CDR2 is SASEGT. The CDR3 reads CASSEIQGIMNTEAFF. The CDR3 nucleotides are TGTGCCAGCAGTGAAATACAGGGTATCATGAACACTGAAGCTTTCTTT.

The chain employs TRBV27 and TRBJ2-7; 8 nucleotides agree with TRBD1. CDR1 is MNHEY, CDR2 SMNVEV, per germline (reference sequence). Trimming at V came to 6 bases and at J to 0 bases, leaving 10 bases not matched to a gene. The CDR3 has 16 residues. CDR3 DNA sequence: TGTGCCAGCAGATCACCATGGACAGGGAACTCCTACGAGCAGTACTTC. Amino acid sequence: CASRSPWTGNSYEQYF.

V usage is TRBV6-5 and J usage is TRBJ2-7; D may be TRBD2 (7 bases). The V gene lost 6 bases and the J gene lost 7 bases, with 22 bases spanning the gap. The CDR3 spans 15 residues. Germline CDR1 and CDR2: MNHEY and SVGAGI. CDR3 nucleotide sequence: TGTGCCAGCAGCCGAGGGGGGACTATCCCCCTTGAGCAGTACTTC. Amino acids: CASSRGGTIPLEQYF.

CDR3 DNA sequence: TGTGCCAGCAGCTTAGCGCCGGGCAGGGGGGCTAGCGGGAGGAACCAAGAGACCCAGTACTTC. It encodes CASSLAPGRGASGRNQETQYF. The gene calls are TRBV7-2 and TRBJ2-5; 11 nucleotides line up with TRBD2. This CDR3 region has 21 residues. CDR1 is SGHTA and CDR2 is FQGNSA in the germline V gene. With 0 bases clipped from V and 0 bases from J, the junction kept 15 bases outside the gene matches.